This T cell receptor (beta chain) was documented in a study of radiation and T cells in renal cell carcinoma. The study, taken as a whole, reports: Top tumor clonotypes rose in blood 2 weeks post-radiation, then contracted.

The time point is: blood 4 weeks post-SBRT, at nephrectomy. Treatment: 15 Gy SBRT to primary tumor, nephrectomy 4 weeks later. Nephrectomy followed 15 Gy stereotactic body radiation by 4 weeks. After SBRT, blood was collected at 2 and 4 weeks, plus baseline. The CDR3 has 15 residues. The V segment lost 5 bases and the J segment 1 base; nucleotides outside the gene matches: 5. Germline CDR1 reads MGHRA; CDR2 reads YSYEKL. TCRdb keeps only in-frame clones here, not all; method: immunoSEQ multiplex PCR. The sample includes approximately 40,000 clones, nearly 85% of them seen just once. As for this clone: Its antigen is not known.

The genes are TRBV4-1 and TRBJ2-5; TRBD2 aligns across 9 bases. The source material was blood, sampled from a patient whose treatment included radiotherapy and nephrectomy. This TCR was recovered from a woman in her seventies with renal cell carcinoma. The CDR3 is CASSGGLAGQETQYF. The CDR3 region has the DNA TGCGCCAGCAGCGGGGGACTAGCCGGCCAAGAGACCCAGTACTTC.